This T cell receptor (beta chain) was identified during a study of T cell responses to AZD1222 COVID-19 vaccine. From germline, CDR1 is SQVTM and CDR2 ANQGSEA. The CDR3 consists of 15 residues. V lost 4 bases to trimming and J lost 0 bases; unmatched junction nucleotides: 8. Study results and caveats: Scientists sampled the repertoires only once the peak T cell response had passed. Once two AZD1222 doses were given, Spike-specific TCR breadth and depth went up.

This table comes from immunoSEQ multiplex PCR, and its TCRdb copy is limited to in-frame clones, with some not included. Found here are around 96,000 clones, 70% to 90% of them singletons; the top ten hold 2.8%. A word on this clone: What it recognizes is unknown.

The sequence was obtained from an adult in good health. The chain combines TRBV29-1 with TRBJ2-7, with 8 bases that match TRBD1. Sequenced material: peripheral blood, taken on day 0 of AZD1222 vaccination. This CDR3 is CSVGTGPSSSYEQYF. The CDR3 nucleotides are TGCAGCGTTGGGACAGGGCCTTCGAGCTCCTACGAGCAGTACTTC.